The TCR beta chain under discussion was sequenced for a study of blood T cell repertoires in COVID-19. Study background: There were acute and convalescent COVID-19 samples, and they came from the United States, Italy and Spain. PBMCs, B-cell-depleted T cells, or T cells were the source of the cDNA or gDNA that made up the material.

The germline V gene has CDR1 LNHDA and CDR2 SQIVND (reference sequence). V was clipped by 8 bases and J by 3 bases, with 14 bases between them. CDR3 length equals 14 residues. As processed by the authors: Nucleated cell number was recorded as an estimate derived from reference gene primer amplification. Sequencing was performed with immunoSEQ multiplex PCR; in TCRdb, only in-frame clones are kept and a portion is missing. That table furnishes V, J and clone size, whereas the DNA furnished D and trimming. The data contain a few hundred thousand clones, around 80% of them singletons. This chain uses TRBV19 with TRBJ1-3; D is perhaps TRBD1 (6 bases). The receptor was isolated from a woman aged 45-65 years with acute or convalescent COVID-19. Sequencing was carried out using peripheral blood. The CDR3 DNA follows: TGTGCCAGTCACCGAACAGGGTTTGGAAACACCATATATTTT. Translation: CASHRTGFGNTIYF. The variable domain in full, with the rest retrieved from reference TRBV19 and TRBJ1-3, is DGGITQSPKYLFRKEGQNVTLSCEQNLNHDAMYWYRQDPGQGLRLIYYSQIVNDFQKGDIAEGYSVSREKKESFPLTVTSAQKNPTAFYLCASHRTGFGNTIYFGEGSWLTVV.